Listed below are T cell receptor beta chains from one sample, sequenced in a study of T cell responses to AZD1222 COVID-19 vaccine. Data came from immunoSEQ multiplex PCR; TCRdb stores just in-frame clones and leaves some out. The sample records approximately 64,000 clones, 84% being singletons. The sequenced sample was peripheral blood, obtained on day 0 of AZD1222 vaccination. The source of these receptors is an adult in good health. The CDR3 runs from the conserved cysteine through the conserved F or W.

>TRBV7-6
CASSNIGTSGGDYNEQFF
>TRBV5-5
CASSGTGTYEQYF
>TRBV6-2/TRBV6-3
CASSYGERWNSPLHF
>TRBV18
CASSNSIRQGPYEQYF
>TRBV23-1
CASSQSDRAIMGGNTIYF
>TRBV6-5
CASLTGGYEQYF
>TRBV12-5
CASGLDRARGQPQHF
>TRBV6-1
CASSEALYRAHYGYTF
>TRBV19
CASSPIWGPTLITF
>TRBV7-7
CASSWTGRDYNSPLHF
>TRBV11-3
CASSLGLAVGNEQFF
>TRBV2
CASSRSGGAGETQYF
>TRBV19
CASRPAGTGNGYTF
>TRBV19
CASSGQVLRHEQYF
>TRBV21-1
CASSKGGPPQGAKVTIYF
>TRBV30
CAWSVKGTGNTIYF
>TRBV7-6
CASSLEAALNTEAFF
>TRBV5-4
CASSRDMWGGTGELFF
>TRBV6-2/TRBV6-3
CASSYPGQSSYEQYF
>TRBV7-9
CATERGVFLGSEQFF
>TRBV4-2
CASSQEQGNQETQYF
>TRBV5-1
CASSEYRGDDEQYF
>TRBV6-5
CASTSLAGGSYEQYF
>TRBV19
CASSISGLAGGGEQFF
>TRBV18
CASSPRFAGTGNTEAFF
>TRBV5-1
CASSLEGRGATDTQYF
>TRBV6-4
CASSLIGGQPQHF
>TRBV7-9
CASSALRFGTEAFF
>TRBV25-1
CASKFTENTEAFF
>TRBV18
CASSLRDRGLGSPLHF
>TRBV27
CASSLGGEGYTF
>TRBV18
CASSLQGQETQYF
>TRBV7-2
CASSFDSHNRVRAGELFF
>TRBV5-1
CASSVDSYGYTF
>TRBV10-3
CAITSPGTSSYEQYF
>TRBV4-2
CASTIGAGIDTGELFF
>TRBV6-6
CASTRGTGAFNQPQHF
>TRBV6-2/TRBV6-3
CASSYSRPLTSGSGELFF
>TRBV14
CASSQDGYLTYEQYF
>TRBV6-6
CASSSGNYEQYF
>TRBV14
CASSRGRRDIQYF
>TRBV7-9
CASRSGTYEQYF
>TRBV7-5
CARSFIRICGELFF
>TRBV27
CASSRIRRLTDTQYF
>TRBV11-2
CASSPLVHTSAEQYF
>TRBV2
CASSSPRHRYEQYF
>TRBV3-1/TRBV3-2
CASSPRDREGTQYF